This T cell receptor beta chain is from a study of PD-1 blockade in mismatch repair-deficient tumors. Data came from immunoSEQ multiplex PCR; TCRdb stores just in-frame clones and leaves some out. The sample lists some 120,000 clones, 86% occurring once. This CDR3 has 14 residues. Trimming removed 2 bases from V and 4 bases from J; junction bases left unmatched: 4. Germline V CDR1 and CDR2: SGHRS, YFSETQ. This sample comprised peripheral blood, obtained 44 weeks after starting pembrolizumab. This TCR derives from an adult with mismatch repair-deficient cancer. The V call is TRBV5-1, the J call TRBJ2-7; 9 positions match TRBD2. The DNA of the CDR3 is TGCGCCAGCAGCTTTAGCGGGAGTCGGTACGAGCAGTACTTC. Its protein product is CASSFSGSRYEQYF.